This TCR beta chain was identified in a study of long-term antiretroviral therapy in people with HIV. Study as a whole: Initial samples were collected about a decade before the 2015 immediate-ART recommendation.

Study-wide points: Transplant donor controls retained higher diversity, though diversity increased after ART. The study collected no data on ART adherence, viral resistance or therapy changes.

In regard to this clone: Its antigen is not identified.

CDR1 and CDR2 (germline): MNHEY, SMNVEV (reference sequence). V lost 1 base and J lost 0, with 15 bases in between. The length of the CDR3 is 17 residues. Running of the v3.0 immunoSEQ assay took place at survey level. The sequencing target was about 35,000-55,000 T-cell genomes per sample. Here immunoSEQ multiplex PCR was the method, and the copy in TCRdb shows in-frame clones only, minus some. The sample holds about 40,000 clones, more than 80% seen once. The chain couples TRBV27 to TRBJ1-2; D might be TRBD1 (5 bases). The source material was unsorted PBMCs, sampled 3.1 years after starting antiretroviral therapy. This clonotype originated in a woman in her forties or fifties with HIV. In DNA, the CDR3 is TGTGCCAGCAGTTTATTCCCAGGGCTCGGAGCTAACTATGGCTACACCTTC. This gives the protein CASSLFPGLGANYGYTF.